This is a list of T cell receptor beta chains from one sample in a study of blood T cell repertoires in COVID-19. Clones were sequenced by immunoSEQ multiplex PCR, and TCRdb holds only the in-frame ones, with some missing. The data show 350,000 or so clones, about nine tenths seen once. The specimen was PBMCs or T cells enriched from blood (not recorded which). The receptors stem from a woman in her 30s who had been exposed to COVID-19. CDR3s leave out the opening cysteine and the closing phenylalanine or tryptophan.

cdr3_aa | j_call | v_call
SVRTGTGANVLT | TRBJ2-6 | TRBV29-1
ASCPGTSGNYEQY | TRBJ2-7 | TRBV28
ASSLSTGELF | TRBJ2-2 | TRBV28
ASNQIPPNYGYT | TRBJ1-2 | TRBV28
ASRPQGLEQY | TRBJ2-7 | TRBV2
ASSFSRGRGEYEQY | TRBJ2-7 | TRBV5-1
AGGAGGYQETQY | TRBJ2-5 | TRBV6-5
ASTRQGASGNTIY | TRBJ1-3 | TRBV28
ASSPDQVFTGELF | TRBJ2-2 | TRBV5-1
AWSIYTRAGALSGNTIY | TRBJ1-3 | TRBV30